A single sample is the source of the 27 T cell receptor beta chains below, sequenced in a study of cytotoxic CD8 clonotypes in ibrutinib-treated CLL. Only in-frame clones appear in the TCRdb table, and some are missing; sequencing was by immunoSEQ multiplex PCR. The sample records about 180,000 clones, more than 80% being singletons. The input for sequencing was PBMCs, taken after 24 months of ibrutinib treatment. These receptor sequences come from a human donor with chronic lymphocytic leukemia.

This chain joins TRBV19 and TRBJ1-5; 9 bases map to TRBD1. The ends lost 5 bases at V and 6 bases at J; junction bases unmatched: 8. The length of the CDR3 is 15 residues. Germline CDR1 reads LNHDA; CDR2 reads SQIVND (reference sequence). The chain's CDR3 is CASSWGTGNSQPQHF. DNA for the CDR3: TGTGCCAGTAGTTGGGGGACAGGGAATAGTCAGCCCCAGCATTTT. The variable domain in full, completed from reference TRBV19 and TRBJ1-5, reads DGGITQSPKYLFRKEGQNVTLSCEQNLNHDAMYWYRQDPGQGLRLIYYSQIVNDFQKGDIAEGYSVSREKKESFPLTVTSAQKNPTAFYLCASSWGTGNSQPQHFGDGTRLSIL.

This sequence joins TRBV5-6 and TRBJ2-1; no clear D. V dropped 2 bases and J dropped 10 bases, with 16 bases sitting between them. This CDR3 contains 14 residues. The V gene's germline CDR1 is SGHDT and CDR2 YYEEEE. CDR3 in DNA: TGTGCCAGCAGCTTCATCATCGGGCTGGGGGAGCAGTTCTTC. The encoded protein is CASSFIIGLGEQFF.

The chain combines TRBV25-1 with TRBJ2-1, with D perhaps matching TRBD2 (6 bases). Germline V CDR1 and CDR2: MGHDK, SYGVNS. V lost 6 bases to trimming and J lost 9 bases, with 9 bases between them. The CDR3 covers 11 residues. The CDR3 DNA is TGTGCCAGCAGCCGGAGGGGTGAGCAGTTCTTC. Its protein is CASSRRGEQFF.

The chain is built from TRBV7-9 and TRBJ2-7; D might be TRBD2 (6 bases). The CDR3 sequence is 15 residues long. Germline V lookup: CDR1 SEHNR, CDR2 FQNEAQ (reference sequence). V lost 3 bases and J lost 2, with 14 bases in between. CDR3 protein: CASSLVEGLAYEQYF. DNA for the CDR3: TGTGCCAGCAGCTTGGTGGAGGGACTTGCCTACGAGCAGTACTTC.

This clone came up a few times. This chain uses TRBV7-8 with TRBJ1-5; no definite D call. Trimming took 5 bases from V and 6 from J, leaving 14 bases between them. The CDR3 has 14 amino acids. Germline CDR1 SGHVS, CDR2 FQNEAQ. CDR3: CASSHPEGGQPQHF. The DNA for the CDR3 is TGTGCCAGCAGCCATCCCGAAGGAGGTCAGCCCCAGCATTTT.

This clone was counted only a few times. This chain's CDR3 is CASSLLPNQPQHF. Written as DNA, the CDR3 is TGTGCCAGCAGCTTACTGCCAAATCAGCCCCAGCATTTT. The chain has TRBV7-2 and TRBJ1-5, with D unresolved. There are 13 residues in the CDR3. V was clipped by 2 bases and J by 4 bases, with 6 bases between them. Germline V gene lookup returns CDR1 SGHTA and CDR2 FQGNSA.

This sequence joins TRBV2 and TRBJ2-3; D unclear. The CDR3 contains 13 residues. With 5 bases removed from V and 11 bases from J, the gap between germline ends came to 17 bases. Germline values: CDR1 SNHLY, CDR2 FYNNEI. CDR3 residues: CASSLSTLLQQYF. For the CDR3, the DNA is TGTGCCAGCAGTTTAAGCACTCTCTTACAGCAGTATTTT.

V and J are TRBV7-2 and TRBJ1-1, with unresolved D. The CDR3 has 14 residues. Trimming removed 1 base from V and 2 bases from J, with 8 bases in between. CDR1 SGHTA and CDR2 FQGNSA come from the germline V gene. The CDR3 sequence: CASSLGRHNTEAFF. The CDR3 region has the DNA TGTGCCAGCAGCTTAGGCCGGCATAACACTGAAGCTTTCTTT.

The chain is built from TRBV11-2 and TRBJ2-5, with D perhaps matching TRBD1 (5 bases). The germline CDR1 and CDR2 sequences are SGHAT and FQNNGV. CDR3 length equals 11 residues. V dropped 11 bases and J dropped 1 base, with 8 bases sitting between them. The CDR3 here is CAHRIQETQYF. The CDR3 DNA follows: TGTGCCCACAGGATCCAAGAGACCCAGTACTTC.

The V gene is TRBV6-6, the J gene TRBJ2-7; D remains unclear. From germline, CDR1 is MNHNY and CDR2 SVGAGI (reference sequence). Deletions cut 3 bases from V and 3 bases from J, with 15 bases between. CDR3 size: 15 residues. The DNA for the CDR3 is TGTGCCAGCAGTTATGGACGGCAGGCCTACTACGAGCAGTACTTC. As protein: CASSYGRQAYYEQYF.

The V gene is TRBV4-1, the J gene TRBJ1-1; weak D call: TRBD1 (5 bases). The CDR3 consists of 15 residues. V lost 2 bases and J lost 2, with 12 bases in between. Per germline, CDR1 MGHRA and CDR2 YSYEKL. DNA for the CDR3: TGCGCCAGCAGCCAACCCGCGACAGAAAACACTGAAGCTTTCTTT. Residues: CASSQPATENTEAFF.

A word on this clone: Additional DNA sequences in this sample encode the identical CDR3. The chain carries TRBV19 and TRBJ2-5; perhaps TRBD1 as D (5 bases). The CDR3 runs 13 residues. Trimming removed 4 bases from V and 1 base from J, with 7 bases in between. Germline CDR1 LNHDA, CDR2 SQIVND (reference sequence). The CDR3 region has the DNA TGTGCCAGTAGTACAGGGCTCCAAGAGACCCAGTACTTC. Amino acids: CASSTGLQETQYF.

The CDR3 is CASSVVPNEVTRNTIYF. The CDR3, as DNA: TGTGCCAGCAGCGTAGTCCCAAATGAGGTTACCCGAAACACCATATATTTT. The V call is TRBV9, the J call TRBJ1-3; D not resolved. The CDR3 contains 17 residues. From germline, CDR1 is SGDLS and CDR2 YYNGEE. With 0 bases removed from V and 5 bases from J, the gap between germline ends came to 18 bases. The full variable domain, its missing parts supplied by reference TRBV9 and TRBJ1-3, is DSGVTQTPKHLITATGQRVTLRCSPRSGDLSVYWYQQSLDQGLQFLIQYYNGEERAKGNILERFSAQQFPDLHSELNLSSLELGDSALYFCASSVVPNEVTRNTIYFGEGSWLTVV.

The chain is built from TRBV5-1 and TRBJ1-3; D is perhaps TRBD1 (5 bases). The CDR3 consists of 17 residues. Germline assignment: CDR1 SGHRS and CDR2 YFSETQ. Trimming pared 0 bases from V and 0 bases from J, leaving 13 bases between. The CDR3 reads CASSLAVQASSGNTIYF. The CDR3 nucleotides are TGCGCCAGCAGCTTGGCCGTACAGGCGAGCTCTGGAAACACCATATATTTT.

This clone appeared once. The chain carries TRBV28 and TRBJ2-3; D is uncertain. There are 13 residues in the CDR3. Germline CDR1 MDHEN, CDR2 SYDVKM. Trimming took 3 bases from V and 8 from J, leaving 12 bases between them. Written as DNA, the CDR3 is TGTGCCAGCAGTTTTAGGCTTAGTGGTACGCAGTATTTT. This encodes CASSFRLSGTQYF.

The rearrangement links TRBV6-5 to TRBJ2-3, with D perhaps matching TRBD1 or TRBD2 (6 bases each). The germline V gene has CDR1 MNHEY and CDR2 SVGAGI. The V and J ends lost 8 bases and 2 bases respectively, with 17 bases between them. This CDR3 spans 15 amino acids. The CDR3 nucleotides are TGTGCCAGCGGCTCGGGGGCTACATTCACAGATACGCAGTATTTT. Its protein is CASGSGATFTDTQYF.

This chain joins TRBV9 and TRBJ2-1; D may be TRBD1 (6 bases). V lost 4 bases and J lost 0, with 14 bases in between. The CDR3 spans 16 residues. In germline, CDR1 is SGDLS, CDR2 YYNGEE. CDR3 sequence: CASSHPQGSSYNEQFF. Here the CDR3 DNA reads TGTGCCAGCAGCCACCCGCAGGGGAGCTCCTACAATGAGCAGTTCTTC.

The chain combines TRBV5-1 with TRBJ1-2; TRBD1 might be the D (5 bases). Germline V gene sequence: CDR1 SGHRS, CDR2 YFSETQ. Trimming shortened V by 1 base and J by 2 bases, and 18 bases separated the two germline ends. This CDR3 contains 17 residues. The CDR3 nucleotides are TGCGCCAGCAGCTTGCATGGGGGAGGTGGGGCCAACTATGGCTACACCTTC. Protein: CASSLHGGGGANYGYTF.

The CDR3 here is CATSRDGASPQHF. For the CDR3, the DNA is TGTGCCACCAGCAGAGACGGGGCATCGCCCCAGCATTTT. The V gene is TRBV15, the J gene TRBJ1-5; maybe TRBD1 (5 bases). V lost 0 bases to trimming and J lost 9 bases, with 9 bases between them. Germline CDR1 reads LNHNV; CDR2 reads YYDKDF (reference sequence). This CDR3 spans 13 amino acids.

The CDR3 DNA follows: TGTGCCAGCAGTTCGTGGGGCTCTGAAAAACTGTTTTTT. It is translated as CASSSWGSEKLFF. This chain links TRBV6-5 with TRBJ1-4, with D possibly TRBD1 on 5 matching bases. The germline CDR1 and CDR2 sequences are MNHEY and SVGAGI. This CDR3 has 13 amino acids. V was clipped by 4 bases and J by 7 bases, with 10 bases between them.

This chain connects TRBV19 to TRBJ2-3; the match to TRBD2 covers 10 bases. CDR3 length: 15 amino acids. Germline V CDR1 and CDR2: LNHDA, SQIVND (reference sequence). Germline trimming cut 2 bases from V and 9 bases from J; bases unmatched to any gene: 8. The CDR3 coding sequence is TGTGCCAGTAGTATATTAGCGGGAGGCCGTCGGACGCAGTATTTT. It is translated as CASSILAGGRRTQYF.

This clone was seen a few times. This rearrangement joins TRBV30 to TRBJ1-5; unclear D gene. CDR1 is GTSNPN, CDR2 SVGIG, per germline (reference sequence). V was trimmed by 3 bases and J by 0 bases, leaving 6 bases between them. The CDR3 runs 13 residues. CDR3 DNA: TGTGCCTGGAGGGAATATAGCAATCAGCCCCAGCATTTT. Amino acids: CAWREYSNQPQHF. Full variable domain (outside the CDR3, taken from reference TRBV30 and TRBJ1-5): SQTIHQWPATLVQPVGSPLSLECTVEGTSNPNLYWYRQAAGRGLQLLFYSVGIGQISSEVPQNLSASRPQDRQFILSSKKLLLSDSGFYLCAWREYSNQPQHFGDGTRLSIL.

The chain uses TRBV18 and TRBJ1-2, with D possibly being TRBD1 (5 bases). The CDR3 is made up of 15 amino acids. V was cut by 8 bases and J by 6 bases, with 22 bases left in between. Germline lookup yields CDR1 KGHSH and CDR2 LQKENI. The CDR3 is CASQAMQGGADGYTF. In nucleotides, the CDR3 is TGTGCCAGCCAGGCGATGCAGGGCGGGGCGGATGGCTACACCTTC.

The CDR3 DNA reads as TGTGCCAGCAGTTACTCTGGGGCCAACGTCCTGACTTTC. Encoded protein: CASSYSGANVLTF. This chain joins TRBV2 and TRBJ2-6; no clear D gene. The V and J ends lost 5 bases and 0 bases respectively, with 2 bases between them. Germline-derived CDR1 and CDR2 are SNHLY and FYNNEI. This CDR3 region has 13 residues.

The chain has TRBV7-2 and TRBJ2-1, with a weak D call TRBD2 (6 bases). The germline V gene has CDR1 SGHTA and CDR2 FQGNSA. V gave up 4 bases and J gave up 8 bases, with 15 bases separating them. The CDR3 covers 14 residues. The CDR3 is CASSSGLTVHEQFF. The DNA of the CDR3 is TGTGCCAGCAGCTCGGGACTTACCGTCCATGAGCAGTTCTTC.

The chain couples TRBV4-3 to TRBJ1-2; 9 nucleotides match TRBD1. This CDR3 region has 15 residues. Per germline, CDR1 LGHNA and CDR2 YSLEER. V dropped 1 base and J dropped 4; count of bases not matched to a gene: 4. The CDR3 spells CASSQGQGGLYGYTF. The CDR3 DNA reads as TGCGCCAGCAGCCAAGGACAGGGGGGACTCTATGGCTACACCTTC.

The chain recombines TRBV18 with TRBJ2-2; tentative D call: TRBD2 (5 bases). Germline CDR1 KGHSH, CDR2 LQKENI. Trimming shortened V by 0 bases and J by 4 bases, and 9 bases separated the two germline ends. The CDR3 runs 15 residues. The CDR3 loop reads CASSPPGVGTGELFF. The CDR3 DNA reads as TGTGCCAGCTCACCACCCGGGGTGGGCACCGGGGAGCTGTTTTTT. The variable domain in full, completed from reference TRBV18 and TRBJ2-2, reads NAGVMQNPRHLVRRRGQEARLRCSPMKGHSHVYWYRQLPEEGLKFMVYLQKENIIDESGMPKERFSAEFPKEGPSILRIQQVVRGDSAAYFCASSPPGVGTGELFFGEGSRLTVL.